This note documents a single T cell receptor beta chain sequence. Its antigen is undetermined. For the second PCR, which ran for about 7 to 11 cycles, a sample-barcoded 5' primer and a J-beta primer mix were used. Via MiXCR, TCRdb re-called the 5' RACE reads, giving one row per CDR3 protein. The sample lists over 600,000 distinct CDR3 sequences; around 41% were seen once. V gave up 7 bases and J gave up 0 bases, with 16 bases separating them. This CDR3 contains 17 residues. Per the germline V gene, CDR1 is MNHNY and CDR2 is SVGAGI (reference sequence). This sample was included in a study of blood T cells in healthy people across ages. Regarding the study as a whole: Conclusively comparing naive with antigen-experienced cells was impossible with unsorted PBMCs. Higher diversity, along with more naive CD4+ cells, distinguished long-lived donors from aged donors.

The J gene is TRBJ2-6, the V gene TRBV6-6; D tentatively fits TRBD1 or TRBD2 (5 bases each). Sequencing input: blood. The sequence was obtained from a man aged 80 or over in good health. CDR3: CASKLGTGNSGANVLTF. In DNA form, the CDR3 reads TGTGCCAGCAAGCTCGGGACGGGTAACTCTGGGGCCAACGTCCTGACTTTC.